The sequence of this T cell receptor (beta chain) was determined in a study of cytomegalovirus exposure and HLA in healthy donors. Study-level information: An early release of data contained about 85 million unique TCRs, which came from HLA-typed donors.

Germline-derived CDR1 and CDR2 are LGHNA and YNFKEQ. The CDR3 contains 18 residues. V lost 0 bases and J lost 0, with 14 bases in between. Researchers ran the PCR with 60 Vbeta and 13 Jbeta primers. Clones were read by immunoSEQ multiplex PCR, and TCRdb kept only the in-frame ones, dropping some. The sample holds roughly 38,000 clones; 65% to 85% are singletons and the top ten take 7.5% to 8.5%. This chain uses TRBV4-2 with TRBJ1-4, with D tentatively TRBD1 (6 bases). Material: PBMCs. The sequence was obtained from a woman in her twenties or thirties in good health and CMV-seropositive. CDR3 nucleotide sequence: TGTGCCAGCAGCCAAGATCCGGGACACCAGGCAACTAATGAAAAACTGTTTTTT. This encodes CASSQDPGHQATNEKLFF.